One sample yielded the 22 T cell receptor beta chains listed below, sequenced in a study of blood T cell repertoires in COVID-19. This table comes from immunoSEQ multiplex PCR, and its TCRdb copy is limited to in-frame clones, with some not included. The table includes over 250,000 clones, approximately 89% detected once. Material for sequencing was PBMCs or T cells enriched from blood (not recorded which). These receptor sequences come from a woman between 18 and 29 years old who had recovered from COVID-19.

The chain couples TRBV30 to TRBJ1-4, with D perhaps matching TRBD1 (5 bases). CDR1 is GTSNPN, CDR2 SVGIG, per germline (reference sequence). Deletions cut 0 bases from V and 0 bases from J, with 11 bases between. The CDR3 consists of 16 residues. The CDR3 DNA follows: TGTGCCTGGAGTGTACGACAGCCTGCAACTAATGAAAAACTGTTTTTT. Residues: CAWSVRQPATNEKLFF.

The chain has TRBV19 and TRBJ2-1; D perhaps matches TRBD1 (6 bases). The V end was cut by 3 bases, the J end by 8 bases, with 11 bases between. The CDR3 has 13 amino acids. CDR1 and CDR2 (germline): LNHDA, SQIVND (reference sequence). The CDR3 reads CASSIRRGYEQFF. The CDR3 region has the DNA TGTGCCAGTAGTATCCGCAGGGGCTATGAGCAGTTCTTC.

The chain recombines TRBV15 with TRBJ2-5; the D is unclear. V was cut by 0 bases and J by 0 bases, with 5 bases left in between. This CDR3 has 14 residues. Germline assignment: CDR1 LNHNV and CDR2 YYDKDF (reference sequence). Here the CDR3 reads CATSRDNYQETQYF. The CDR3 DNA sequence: TGTGCCACCAGCAGAGATAACTACCAAGAGACCCAGTACTTC.

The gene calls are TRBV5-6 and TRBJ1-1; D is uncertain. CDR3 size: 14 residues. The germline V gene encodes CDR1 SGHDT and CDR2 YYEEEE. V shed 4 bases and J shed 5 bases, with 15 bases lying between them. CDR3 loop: CASSLQSGRTEAFF. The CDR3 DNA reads TGTGCCAGCAGCCTGCAGTCGGGGAGGACTGAAGCTTTCTTT.

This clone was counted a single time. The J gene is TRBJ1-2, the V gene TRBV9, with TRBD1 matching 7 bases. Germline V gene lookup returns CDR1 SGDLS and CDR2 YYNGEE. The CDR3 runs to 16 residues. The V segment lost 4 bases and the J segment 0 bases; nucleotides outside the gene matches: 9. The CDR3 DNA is TGTGCCAGCAGCCTTCCCAGGGACAGAGCTAACTATGGCTACACCTTC. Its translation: CASSLPRDRANYGYTF.

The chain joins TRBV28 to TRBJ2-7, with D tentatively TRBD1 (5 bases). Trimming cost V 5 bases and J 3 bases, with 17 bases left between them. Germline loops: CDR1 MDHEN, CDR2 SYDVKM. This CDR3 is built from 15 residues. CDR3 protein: CASSPWGTSYYEQYF. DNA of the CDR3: TGTGCCAGCAGTCCCTGGGGCACTTCGTACTACGAGCAGTACTTC.

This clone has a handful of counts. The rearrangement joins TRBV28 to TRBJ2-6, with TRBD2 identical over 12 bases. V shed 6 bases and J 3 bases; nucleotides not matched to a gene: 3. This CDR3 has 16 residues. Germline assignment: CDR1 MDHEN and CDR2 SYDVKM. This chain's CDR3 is CASSASGRGGANVLTF. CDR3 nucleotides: TGTGCCAGCAGCGCTAGCGGGAGGGGTGGGGCCAACGTCCTGACTTTC.

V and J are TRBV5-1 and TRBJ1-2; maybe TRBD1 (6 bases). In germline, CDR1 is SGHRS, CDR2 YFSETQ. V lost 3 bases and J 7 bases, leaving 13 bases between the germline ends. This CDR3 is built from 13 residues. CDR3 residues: CASSYRDRGGYTF. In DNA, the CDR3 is TGCGCCAGCAGCTACAGGGATAGAGGTGGCTACACCTTC.

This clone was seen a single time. In DNA form, the CDR3 reads TGTGCCAGCCTAGCGGGAGCCGTGGAGGAGACCCAGTACTTC. The encoded protein is CASLAGAVEETQYF. The chain combines TRBV3-1 (or the pseudogene TRBV3-2) with TRBJ2-5, with 10 bases that match TRBD2. Germline assignment: CDR1 LGHDT and CDR2 YNNKEL (reference sequence). The trim removed 8 bases at V and 5 bases at J, leaving 8 bases unmatched. The CDR3 consists of 14 residues.

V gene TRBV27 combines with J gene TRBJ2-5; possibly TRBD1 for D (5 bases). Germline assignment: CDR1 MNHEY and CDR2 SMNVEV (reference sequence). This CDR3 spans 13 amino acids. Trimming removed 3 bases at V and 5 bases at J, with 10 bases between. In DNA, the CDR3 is TGTGCCAGCAGTTTCAGGGATCCGGAGACCCAGTACTTC. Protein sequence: CASSFRDPETQYF.

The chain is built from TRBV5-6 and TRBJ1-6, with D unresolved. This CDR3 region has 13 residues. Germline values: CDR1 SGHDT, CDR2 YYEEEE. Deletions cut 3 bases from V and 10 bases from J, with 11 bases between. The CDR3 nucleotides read TGTGCCAGCAGCTGGGGAGGAGGGTCACCCCTCCACTTT. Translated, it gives CASSWGGGSPLHF.

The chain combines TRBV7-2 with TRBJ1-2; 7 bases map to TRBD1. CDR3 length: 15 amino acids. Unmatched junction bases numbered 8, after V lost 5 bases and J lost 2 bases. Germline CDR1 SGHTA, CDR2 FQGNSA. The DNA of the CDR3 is TGTGCCAGCAGCCTCTCGGACAGGCCGAACTATGGCTACACCTTC. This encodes CASSLSDRPNYGYTF.

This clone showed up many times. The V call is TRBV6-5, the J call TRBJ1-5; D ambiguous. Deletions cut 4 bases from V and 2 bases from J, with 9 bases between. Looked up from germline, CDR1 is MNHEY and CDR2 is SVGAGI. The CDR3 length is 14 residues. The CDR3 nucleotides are TGTGCCAGCAGTTCTGAGATGGGCAATCAGCCCCAGCATTTT. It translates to CASSSEMGNQPQHF.

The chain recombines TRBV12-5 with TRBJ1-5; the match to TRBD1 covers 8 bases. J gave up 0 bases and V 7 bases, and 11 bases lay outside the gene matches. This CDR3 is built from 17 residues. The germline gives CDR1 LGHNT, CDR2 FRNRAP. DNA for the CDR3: TGTGCTAGTGCCGCCCCCCCCGGGACAGGTAGCAATCAGCCCCAGCATTTT. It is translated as CASAAPPGTGSNQPQHF.

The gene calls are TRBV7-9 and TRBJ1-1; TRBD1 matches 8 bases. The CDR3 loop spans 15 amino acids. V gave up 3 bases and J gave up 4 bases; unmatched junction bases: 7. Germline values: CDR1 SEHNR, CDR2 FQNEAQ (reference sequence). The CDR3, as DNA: TGTGCCAGCAGCTTTGGGACAGGCTTCTTCACTGAAGCTTTCTTT. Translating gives CASSFGTGFFTEAFF.

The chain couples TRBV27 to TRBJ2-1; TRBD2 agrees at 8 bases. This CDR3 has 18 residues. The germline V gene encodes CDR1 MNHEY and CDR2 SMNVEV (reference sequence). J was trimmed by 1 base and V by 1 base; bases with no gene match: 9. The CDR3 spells CASSLYGGAERSYNEQFF. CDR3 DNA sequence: TGTGCCAGCAGTTTATACGGGGGGGCGGAACGATCCTACAATGAGCAGTTCTTC.

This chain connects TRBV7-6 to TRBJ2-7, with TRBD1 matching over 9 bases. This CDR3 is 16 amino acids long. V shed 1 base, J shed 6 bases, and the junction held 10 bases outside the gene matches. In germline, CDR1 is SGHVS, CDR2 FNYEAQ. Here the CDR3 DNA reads TGTGCCAGCAGCTTAGGGGGTGGGACAGGGCTATCCGAGCAGTACTTC. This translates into CASSLGGGTGLSEQYF.

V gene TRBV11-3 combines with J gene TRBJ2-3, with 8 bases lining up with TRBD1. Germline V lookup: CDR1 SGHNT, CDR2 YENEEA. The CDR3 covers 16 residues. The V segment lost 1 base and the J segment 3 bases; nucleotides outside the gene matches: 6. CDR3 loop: CASSLGPGQGTDTQYF. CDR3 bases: TGTGCCAGCAGCTTAGGGCCAGGACAGGGAACAGATACGCAGTATTTT.

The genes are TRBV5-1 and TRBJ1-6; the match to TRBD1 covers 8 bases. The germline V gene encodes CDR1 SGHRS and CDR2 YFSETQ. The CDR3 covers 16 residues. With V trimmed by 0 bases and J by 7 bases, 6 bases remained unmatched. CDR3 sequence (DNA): TGCGCCAGCAGCTTGGGACCAGGGGGCAGGAATTCACCCCTCCACTTT. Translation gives CASSLGPGGRNSPLHF.

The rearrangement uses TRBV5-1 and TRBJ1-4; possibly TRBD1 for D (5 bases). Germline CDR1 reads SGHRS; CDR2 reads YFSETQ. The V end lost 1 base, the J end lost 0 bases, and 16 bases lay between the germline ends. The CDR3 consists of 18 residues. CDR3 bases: TGCGCCAGCAGCTTGTTAGGGGACTTCCTTGCAACTAATGAAAAACTGTTTTTT. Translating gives CASSLLGDFLATNEKLFF.

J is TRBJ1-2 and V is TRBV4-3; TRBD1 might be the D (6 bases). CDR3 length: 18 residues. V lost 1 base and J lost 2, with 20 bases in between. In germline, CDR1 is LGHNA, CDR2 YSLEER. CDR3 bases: TGCGCCAGCAGCCAAGTAGGACAGACATCGAGTTCGAACTATGGCTACACCTTC. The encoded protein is CASSQVGQTSSSNYGYTF.

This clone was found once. CDR3 region: CASSEEREASYEQYF. The CDR3 DNA sequence: TGCGCCAGCAGTGAGGAGCGGGAGGCATCCTACGAGCAGTACTTC. The chain is built from TRBV10-2 and TRBJ2-7; 9 bases are shared with TRBD2. V shed 2 bases, J shed 1 base, and the junction held 3 bases outside the gene matches. In germline, CDR1 is WSHSY, CDR2 SAAADI. The length of the CDR3 is 15 residues.